This TCR beta chain emerged from a study of shared clonotypes between healthy human individuals. Study at large: With ages of 18 to 49, the donors were two women and a few men.

Details on this clone: Its antigen is unknown.

General study results and limits: Large sequencing depth failed to make sorted-subset sequencing complete, rarefaction showed. Only a few donors were included, so the genetic and exposure-history diversity represented was limited.

The V segment lost 4 bases and the J segment 6 bases; nucleotides outside the gene matches: 8. This CDR3 contains 14 residues. Germline CDR1 and CDR2: SGHRS and YFSETQ. Generated by immunoSEQ multiplex PCR, the TCRdb table keeps only in-frame clones and is missing some. Of 850,000 to 1,100,000 clones in the sample, 60% to 80% were seen once. This receptor was obtained from a man aged 18 to 30 in good health. Some clones in this sample may be carry-over from other donors' samples. The chain employs TRBV5-1 and TRBJ1-1, with 8 bases aligning to TRBD1. What was sequenced was memory CD4+ T cells from PBMCs. This sample's subset: CD45RA-negative fraction. CDR3: CASSTNTGGAEAFF. DNA for the CDR3: TGCGCCAGCAGCACTAATACAGGGGGGGCTGAAGCTTTCTTT. Full variable domain (remainder filled in from reference TRBV5-1 and TRBJ1-1): KAGVTQTPRYLIKTRGQQVTLSCSPISGHRSVSWYQQTPGQGLQFLFEYFSETQRNKGNFPGRFSGRQFSNSRSEMNVSTLELGDSALYLCASSTNTGGAEAFFGQGTRLTVV.